Sequencing of this T cell receptor (beta chain) was carried out in a study of T cell repertoires in cytomegalovirus infection. Across the study: The authors relied on CMV epitopes, both recently identified HLA-C-restricted and well-studied HLA-B-restricted. Based on public TCR beta signatures, there were indications of CMV infection and of a matching HLA type. Overall study findings and caveats: Carriage of CMV together with the relevant HLA was identifiable through cumulative public TCR beta family frequency. HLA-C-restricted TCR beta clonotypes specific for CMV led the ex vivo response.

This CDR3 is built from 13 residues. Per germline, CDR1 SQVTM and CDR2 ANQGSEA. Each CDR3 protein is one row after TCRdb ran MiXCR on the reads. Seen here are 750,000 to 900,000 distinct CDR3 sequences, under 35% observed once, and the top ten hold around 12%. This clonotype was seen a handful of times. Its antigen is not known. The junction differs from germline at one of its ends, possibly a read error. This chain uses TRBV29-1 with TRBJ1-1, with 8 bases aligning to TRBD1. Specimen: cultured CD8+ T cells from PBMCs, collected from culture after CMV antigen stimulation. This sequence was found in a human donor in good health (CMV status not recorded). Some clones in this sample may be carry-over from other donors' samples. Written as DNA, the CDR3 is TGCAGCGTTGAAGAGGTACAGGGGGTGAAGATGGTCTTT. This sequence encodes CSVEEVQGVKMVF. The complete variable domain, with remaining parts taken from reference TRBV29-1 and TRBJ1-1, reads SAVISQKPSRDICQRGTSLTIQCQVDSQVTMMFWYRQQPGQSLTLIATANQGSEATYESGFVIDKFPISRPNLTFSTLTVSNMSPEDSSIYLCSVEEVQGVKMVFGQGTRLTVV.